The entry below describes one T cell receptor beta chain. Trimming removed 4 bases from V and 2 bases from J, with 22 bases in between. Germline V gene data show CDR1 as LNHDA and CDR2 as SQIVND (reference sequence). CDR3 length equals 18 residues. This record comes from a study of blood T cell repertoires in COVID-19. Only in-frame clones appear in the TCRdb table, and some are missing; sequencing was by immunoSEQ multiplex PCR. Of 150,000 or so clones in the sample, around 85% were seen once. V gene TRBV19 combines with J gene TRBJ2-3; possibly TRBD2 for D (6 bases). The source is a man aged 55 to 70 with active or convalescent COVID-19. The specimen sequenced was peripheral blood. DNA for the CDR3: TGTGCCAGTAGTACAGTCACTCCTATTAGCGGTTACACAGATACGCAGTATTTT. Translation: CASSTVTPISGYTDTQYF.